This entry features one TCR beta chain sequence. What it recognizes is unknown. Germline V gene data show CDR1 as SGHAT and CDR2 as FQDESV (reference sequence). Trimming stripped 1 base from V and 4 bases from J, with 5 bases between. This CDR3 is 13 amino acids long. In the CD4+ fraction, cells were divided into CD45RA+ naive and CD45RA-negative memory subsets. The sample belongs to a study of shared clonotypes between healthy human individuals. At the level of the study: CD4 naive and memory got three plates each, CD8 naive two, CD8 memory one.

Whole-study results and caveats: Sorted-subset sequencing was shown by rarefaction to be incomplete despite large depth.

Clones were read by immunoSEQ multiplex PCR, and TCRdb kept only the in-frame ones, dropping some. The repertoire holds approximately 640,000 clones, 72% seen once, with about 1.7% in the top ten. This chain connects TRBV11-1 to TRBJ2-1; D not certain. The receptor was isolated from a woman in her twenties or thirties in good health. The sample was memory CD4+ T cells sorted from blood. Stated subset: CD45RA-negative fraction. The CDR3 loop is CASSLVQYNEQFF. Here the CDR3 DNA reads TGTGCCAGCAGCTTAGTCCAGTACAATGAGCAGTTCTTC.